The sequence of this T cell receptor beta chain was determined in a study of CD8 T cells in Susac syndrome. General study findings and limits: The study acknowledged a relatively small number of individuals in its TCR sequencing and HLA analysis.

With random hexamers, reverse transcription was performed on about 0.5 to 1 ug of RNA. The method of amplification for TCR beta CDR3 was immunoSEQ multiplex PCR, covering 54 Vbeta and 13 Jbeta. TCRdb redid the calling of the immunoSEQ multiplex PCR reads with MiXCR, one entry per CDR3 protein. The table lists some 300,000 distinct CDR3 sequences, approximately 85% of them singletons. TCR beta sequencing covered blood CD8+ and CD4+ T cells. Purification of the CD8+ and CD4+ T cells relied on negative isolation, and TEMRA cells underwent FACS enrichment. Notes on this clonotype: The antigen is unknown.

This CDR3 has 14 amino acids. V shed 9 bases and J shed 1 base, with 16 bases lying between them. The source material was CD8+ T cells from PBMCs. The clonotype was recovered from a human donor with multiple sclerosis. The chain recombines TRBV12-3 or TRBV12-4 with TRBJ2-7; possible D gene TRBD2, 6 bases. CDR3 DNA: TGTGCCAGTACGGTCGGGACTTTGTCCTACGAGCAGTACTTC. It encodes CASTVGTLSYEQYF.